The entry below describes one T cell receptor (beta chain). This clone was observed at least ten times. Its antigen is not yet known. Within one base of it there is no much larger clone, and no base qualities were kept. These data belong to a study of metastatic and nonmetastatic thyroid tumors (dated by TCRdb to the early 2020s). Context from the whole study: Repertoires were compared across peripheral blood and tumor or nodule tissue samples from malignant and benign thyroid patients.

None of the patients had been given any treatment before thyroid surgery. Patient clinical samples collected from 2012 to 2018 were retrospectively analysed using T-cell receptor beta sequencing. The CDR3, from cysteine to phenylalanine, totals 14 residues. Only the CDR3 region is kept as DNA, spanning 42 bases read in frame from base 1. The germline V and J ends show losses of 1 base and 3 bases respectively, and no gene match explains 0 bases of the junction. Sequences MGHDK (CDR1) and SYGVNS (CDR2) are obtained from the germline V gene. Library prep was done by PCR. TCRdb records Illumina HiSeq 4000 as the sequencer. High-throughput sequencing was used to profile the TCR beta-chain CDR3 region of every patient. Concerning the study's data processing: CDR3 differences across clinicopathological groups were used to build a classifier for discriminating distant-metastatic papillary thyroid cancer patients. To measure repertoire diversity the researchers used the Shannon index, while the Morisita-Horn index served to gauge how similar the tumor and blood repertoires were. TCRdb handled the public reads itself, with Q25 trimming in fastp and clone calling in MiXCR, and kept productive beta chains. TCRdb, rather than the study authors, made the V and J calls. The sample includes tens of thousands of clones, with about 12% observed a single time. 6.2% of the sample is taken by the ten largest.

The research as a whole found: In both blood and tumor samples, TCR beta diversity was reported to be significantly higher in malignant tumors than in benign nodules.

Sequencing used blood. This clonotype was sampled from a male donor with papillary thyroid cancer or a benign thyroid nodule (not recorded which). Some clones in this sample may be carry-over from other donors' samples. The chain links TRBV25-1 with TRBJ1-2; 9 middle bases align to TRBD1. The CDR3 protein sequence reads: CASSEWDRDYGYTF. In nucleotides, the sequence is TGTGCCAGCAGTGAATGGGACAGGGACTATGGCTACACCTTC.